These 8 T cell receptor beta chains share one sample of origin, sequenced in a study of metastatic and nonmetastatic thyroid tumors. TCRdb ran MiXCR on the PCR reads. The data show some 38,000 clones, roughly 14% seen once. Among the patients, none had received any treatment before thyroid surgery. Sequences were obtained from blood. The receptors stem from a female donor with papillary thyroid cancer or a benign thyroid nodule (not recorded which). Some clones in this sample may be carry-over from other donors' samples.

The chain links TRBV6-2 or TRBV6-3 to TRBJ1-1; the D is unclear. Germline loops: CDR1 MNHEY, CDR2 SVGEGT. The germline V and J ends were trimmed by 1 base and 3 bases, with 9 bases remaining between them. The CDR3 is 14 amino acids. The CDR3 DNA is TGTGCCAGCAGTTACTGGGCTGAGGACACTGAAGCTTTCTTT. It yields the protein CASSYWAEDTEAFF.

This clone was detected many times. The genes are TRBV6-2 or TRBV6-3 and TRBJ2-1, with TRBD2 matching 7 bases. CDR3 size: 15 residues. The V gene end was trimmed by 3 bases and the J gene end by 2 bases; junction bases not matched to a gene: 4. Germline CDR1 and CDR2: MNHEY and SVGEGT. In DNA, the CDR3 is TGTGCCAGCAGTTATACGGGAGGTACCTACAATGAGCAGTTCTTC. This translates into CASSYTGGTYNEQFF.

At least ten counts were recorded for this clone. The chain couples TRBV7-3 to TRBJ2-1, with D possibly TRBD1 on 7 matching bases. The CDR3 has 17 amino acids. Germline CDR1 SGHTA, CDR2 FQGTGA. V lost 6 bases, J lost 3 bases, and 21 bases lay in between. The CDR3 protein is CASRARRQGGNYNEQFF. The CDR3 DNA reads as TGTGCCAGCAGGGCGAGGCGGCAGGGGGGAAACTACAATGAGCAGTTCTTC.

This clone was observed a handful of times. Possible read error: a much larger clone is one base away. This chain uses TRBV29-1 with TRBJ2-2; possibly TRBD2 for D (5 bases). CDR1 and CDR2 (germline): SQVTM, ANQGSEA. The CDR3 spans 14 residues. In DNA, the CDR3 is TGCAGCGTGCTTGGGTCCGGGAACACCGGGGAGCTGTCTTTT. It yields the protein CSVLGSGNTGELSF.

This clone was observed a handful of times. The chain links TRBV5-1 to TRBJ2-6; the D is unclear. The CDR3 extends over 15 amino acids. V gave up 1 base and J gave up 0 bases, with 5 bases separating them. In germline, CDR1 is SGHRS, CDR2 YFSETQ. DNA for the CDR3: TGCGCCAGCAGCTTGTCGCTCTCTGGGGCCAACGTCCTGACTTTC. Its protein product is CASSLSLSGANVLTF.

CDR3 bases: TGCGCCAGCAGCTCCGGGTTTTTAGGGCCGGGCACAGATACGCAGTATTTT. This gives the protein CASSSGFLGPGTDTQYF. This chain links TRBV5-1 with TRBJ2-3; D is unclear. Looked up from germline, CDR1 is SGHRS and CDR2 is YFSETQ. The CDR3 contains 17 residues. Trimming stripped 3 bases from V and 1 base from J, with 18 bases between. The full variable domain, its missing parts supplied by reference TRBV5-1 and TRBJ2-3, is KAGVTQTPRYLIKTRGQQVTLSCSPISGHRSVSWYQQTPGQGLQFLFEYFSETQRNKGNFPGRFSGRQFSNSRSEMNVSTLELGDSALYLCASSSGFLGPGTDTQYFGPGTRLTVL.

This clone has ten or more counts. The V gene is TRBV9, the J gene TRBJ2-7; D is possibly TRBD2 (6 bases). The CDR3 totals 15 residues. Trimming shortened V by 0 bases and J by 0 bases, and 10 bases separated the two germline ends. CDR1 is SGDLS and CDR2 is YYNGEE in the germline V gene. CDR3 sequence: CASSVAVGSSYEQYF. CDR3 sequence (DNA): TGTGCCAGCAGCGTAGCTGTCGGGAGCTCCTACGAGCAGTACTTC.

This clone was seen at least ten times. CDR3 protein: CSVEWGNEQFF. The CDR3 nucleotides are TGCAGCGTTGAATGGGGGAATGAGCAGTTCTTC. The genes are TRBV29-1 and TRBJ2-1, with D tentatively TRBD1 or TRBD2 (5 bases each). Germline loops: CDR1 SQVTM, CDR2 ANQGSEA. The CDR3 has 11 amino acids. The germline V and J ends were trimmed by 2 bases and 7 bases, with 6 bases remaining between them.